The present T cell receptor (beta chain) was sequenced within a study of vaccination and CD4 T cells after COVID-19. From germline, CDR1 is ENHRY and CDR2 SYGVKD. This CDR3 is built from 11 residues. With V trimmed by 3 bases and J by 10 bases, 2 bases remained unmatched. The treatment: roughly 10-day PBMC culture with coronavirus spike peptide pools or control peptides (ViraFEST assay). Sequencing of the DNA from cultured CD4+ T cells was carried out with the Oncomine TCR Beta short-read assay. TCRdb passed the PCR reads through MiXCR, listing each CDR3 protein once. The table includes about 25,000 distinct CDR3 sequences, more than 35% detected once. A note on this clonotype: Its antigen is undetermined.

The chain joins TRBV10-3 to TRBJ1-2; TRBD1 matches at 7 bases. The sequenced sample consisted of CD4+ T cells from blood, cultured in vitro. This receptor was obtained from a human donor who had recovered from COVID-19. The CDR3 sequence is CAISDQGDYTF. In DNA, the CDR3 is TGTGCCATCAGTGACCAGGGGGACTACACCTTC.